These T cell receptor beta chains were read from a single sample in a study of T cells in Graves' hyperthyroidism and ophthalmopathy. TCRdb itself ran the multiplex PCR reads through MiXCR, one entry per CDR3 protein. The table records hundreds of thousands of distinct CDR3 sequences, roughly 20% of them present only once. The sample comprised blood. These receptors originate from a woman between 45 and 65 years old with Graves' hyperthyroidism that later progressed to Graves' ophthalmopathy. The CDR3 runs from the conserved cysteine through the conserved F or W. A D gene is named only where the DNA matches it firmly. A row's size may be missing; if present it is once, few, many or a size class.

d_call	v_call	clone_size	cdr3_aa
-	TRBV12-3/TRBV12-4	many	CASSPGTVYSNQPQHF
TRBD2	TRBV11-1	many	CASSSWGTSGTDTQYF
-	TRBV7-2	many	CASSLAGKTQYF
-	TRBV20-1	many	CSAREPEGPIYGYTF
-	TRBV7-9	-	CASSTPRNLETQYF
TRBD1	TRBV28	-	CASSLWTGRTDTQYF
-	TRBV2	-	CASKGIGGNQPQHF
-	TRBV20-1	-	CSARELFRGNYGYTF
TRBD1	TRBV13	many	CASSSTGGSTDTQYF
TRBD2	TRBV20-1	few	CSASITSGGGTGELFF
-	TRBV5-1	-	CASSLRTENTGELFF
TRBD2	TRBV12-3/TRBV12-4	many	CASSLGGGGSYNEQFF
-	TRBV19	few	CASSSRQDSYEQYF
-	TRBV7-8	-	CASSPRESNQPQHF
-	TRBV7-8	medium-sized	CASSLFNWQPYEQYF
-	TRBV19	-	CASSNGGRSNQPQHF
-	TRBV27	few	CATRSIVQETQYF
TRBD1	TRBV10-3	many	CAISESPDREYYGYTF
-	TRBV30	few	CAWSSGRGFETQYF
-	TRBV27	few	CASRRGDGGYTF
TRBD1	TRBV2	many	CAGDRGNTGELFF
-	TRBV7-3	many	CASSLTVVNEQFF
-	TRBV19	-	CASSIRLGLGELFF
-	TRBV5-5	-	CASSLWLGRNSPLHF
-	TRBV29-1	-	CSVEELEFLDTQYF
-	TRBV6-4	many	CASSATLDTEAFF
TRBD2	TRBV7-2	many	CASSPGLAGTRHEQYF
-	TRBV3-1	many	CASSQEGGYDYTF
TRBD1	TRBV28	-	CASRGTGMAHEQFF
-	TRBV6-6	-	CASSYPGEGAGNEQFF
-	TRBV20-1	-	CSAYLIDTQYF
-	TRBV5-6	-	CASSLSGTVDPPQHF
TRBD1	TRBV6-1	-	CASQAGTENIQYF